One sample yielded the 18 T cell receptor beta chains listed below, sequenced in a study of shared clonotypes between healthy human individuals. The repertoire was sequenced with immunoSEQ multiplex PCR; TCRdb's copy has only in-frame clones and lacks some. The sample has approximately 720,000 clones; approximately 75% are singletons. The sequencing input was memory CD4+ T cells sorted from blood. Subset specified: CD45RA-negative fraction. The receptors derive from a woman aged 25 to 39 in good health.

This clone came up many times. The rearrangement links TRBV4-2 to TRBJ2-1, with 7 positions matching TRBD2. J lost 9 bases, V lost 0 bases, and 14 bases had no gene match. The CDR3 covers 17 residues. The germline V gene encodes CDR1 LGHNA and CDR2 YNFKEQ. This CDR3 is CASSQDQSGAPSSEQFF. DNA of the CDR3: TGTGCCAGCAGCCAAGATCAGAGCGGGGCCCCATCGTCTGAGCAGTTCTTC.

The V and J genes are TRBV7-3 and TRBJ2-1; 7 bases line up with TRBD2. The length of the CDR3 is 14 residues. Germline loops: CDR1 SGHTA, CDR2 FQGTGA. V dropped 1 base and J dropped 10; count of bases not matched to a gene: 7. The CDR3 spells CASSLMASGREQFF. The CDR3 nucleotides are TGTGCCAGCAGCTTAATGGCTAGCGGCAGGGAGCAGTTCTTC.

The gene calls are TRBV28 and TRBJ1-1, with D uncertain. Germline V gene lookup returns CDR1 MDHEN and CDR2 SYDVKM. CDR3 length: 11 amino acids. CDR3 bases: TGTGTGAGCGTCTGGAACACTGAAGCTTTCTTT. Encoded protein: CVSVWNTEAFF. The entire variable domain, with the rest obtained from reference TRBV28 and TRBJ1-1, is as follows: DVKVTQSSRYLVKRTGEKVFLECVQDMDHENMFWYRQDPGLGLRLIYFSYDVKMKEKGDIPEGYSVSREKKERFSLILESASTNQTSMYLCVSVWNTEAFFGQGTRLTVV.

Remarks on this clone: The same CDR3 is also encoded by other DNA sequences in this sample. The genes are TRBV7-9 and TRBJ2-1, with no clear D. Germline loops: CDR1 SEHNR, CDR2 FQNEAQ (reference sequence). V lost 0 bases and J 8 bases, leaving 8 bases between the germline ends. The CDR3 loop spans 13 amino acids. CDR3 sequence (DNA): TGTGCCAGCAGCTTAGCGGCAAGCGATGAGCAGTTCTTC. Its protein is CASSLAASDEQFF.

This chain connects TRBV5-1 to TRBJ2-3; 13 bases agree with TRBD2. The CDR3 is 17 amino acids. V shed 4 bases and J 2 bases; nucleotides not matched to a gene: 7. In germline, CDR1 is SGHRS, CDR2 YFSETQ. The CDR3 nucleotides read TGCGCCAGCAGCCTCCGGACTAGCGGGAGCCCCACAGATACGCAGTATTTT. Residues: CASSLRTSGSPTDTQYF.

This chain connects TRBV28 to TRBJ2-3; 10 positions match TRBD2. Germline-derived CDR1 and CDR2 are MDHEN and SYDVKM. This CDR3 has 13 amino acids. In DNA, the CDR3 is TGTGGGAGCGGGAGGGACTTTGGAGATACGCAGTATTTT. This sequence encodes CGSGRDFGDTQYF.

This sequence joins TRBV23-1 and TRBJ2-7; D is ambiguous. TRBV23-1 is placed among ORFs of uncertain function. Trimming stripped 8 bases from V and 3 bases from J, with 20 bases between. The CDR3 length is 15 residues. The CDR3 is CASGSTTSIGYEQYF. DNA for the CDR3: TGCGCCAGCGGGTCTACGACCTCCATAGGCTACGAGCAGTACTTC.

This chain uses TRBV4-2 with TRBJ2-7; possibly TRBD2 for D (6 bases). Germline CDR1 is LGHNA and CDR2 is YNFKEQ. The CDR3 contains 16 residues. V lost 3 bases, J lost 2 bases, and 17 bases lay in between. CDR3 protein: CASSQEGGGFPYEQYF. CDR3 nucleotide sequence: TGTGCCAGCAGCCAGGAGGGCGGAGGGTTTCCCTACGAGCAGTACTTC.

The CDR3 DNA sequence: TGTGCCAGCAGCGGGGCCGGAAATCAGCCCCAGCATTTT. Encoded protein: CASSGAGNQPQHF. This rearrangement joins TRBV7-9 to TRBJ1-5; TRBD1 is a possible D gene (5 bases). V dropped 5 bases and J dropped 4 bases, with 9 bases sitting between them. Germline lookup yields CDR1 SEHNR and CDR2 FQNEAQ (reference sequence). The length of the CDR3 is 13 residues.

In the case of this clone: Other DNA sequences from this sample encode an identical CDR3 as well. This chain connects TRBV27 to TRBJ1-1; 9 bases map to TRBD1. The V and J ends lost 4 bases and 1 base, in that order; junction bases with no gene match: 4. Germline CDR1 is MNHEY and CDR2 is SMNVEV (reference sequence). This CDR3 is 15 amino acids long. CDR3 loop: CASSSGQGWNTEAFF. CDR3 DNA sequence: TGTGCCAGCAGTTCGGGACAGGGATGGAACACTGAAGCTTTCTTT.

V and J are TRBV6-5 and TRBJ2-3, with 14 bases aligning to TRBD2. Germline V gene sequence: CDR1 MNHEY, CDR2 SVGAGI. V trimming: 4 bases; J trimming: 1 base; junction bases outside the gene matches: 1. This CDR3 has 16 residues. CDR3 amino acids: CASSSGLAGGTDTQYF. In DNA, the CDR3 is TGTGCCAGCAGTTCGGGACTAGCGGGGGGCACAGATACGCAGTATTTT.

This clone showed up many times. J is TRBJ1-1 and V is TRBV14; 7 bases align to TRBD1. V gave up 1 base and J gave up 1 base; unmatched junction bases: 3. CDR3 length: 15 amino acids. The germline CDR1 and CDR2 sequences are SGHDN and FVKESK. The DNA of the CDR3 is TGTGCCAGCAGCCAAGGGTACAGGGGGAACACTGAAGCTTTCTTT. As protein: CASSQGYRGNTEAFF.

The CDR3 DNA follows: TGTGCCAGCAGTGTAAACAACTACGCGGCTGGCTACACCTTC. This codes for CASSVNNYAAGYTF. This chain connects TRBV2 to TRBJ1-2; D remains ambiguous. With 4 bases removed from V and 7 bases from J, the gap between germline ends came to 16 bases. The CDR3 consists of 14 residues. The germline CDR1 and CDR2 sequences are SNHLY and FYNNEI. The complete variable domain, with remaining parts taken from reference TRBV2 and TRBJ1-2, reads EPEVTQTPSHQVTQMGQEVILRCVPISNHLYFYWYRQILGQKVEFLVSFYNNEISEKSEIFDDQFSVERPDGSNFTLKIRSTKLEDSAMYFCASSVNNYAAGYTFGSGTRLTVV.

The rearrangement joins TRBV5-1 to TRBJ2-7, with 8 bases lining up with TRBD1. The CDR3 covers 12 residues. The J segment lost 7 bases and the V segment lost 0 bases, leaving 0 bases of the junction unmatched. In germline, CDR1 is SGHRS, CDR2 YFSETQ. DNA for the CDR3: TGCGCCAGCAGCTTGGGGGACAGGGAGCAGTACTTC. It yields the protein CASSLGDREQYF.

The sample holds a few counts of this clone. The rearrangement joins TRBV18 to TRBJ1-1; 8 bases line up with TRBD1. V was pared by 4 bases and J by 5 bases, with 6 bases of the junction left unmatched. Germline V lookup: CDR1 KGHSH, CDR2 LQKENI. This CDR3 spans 14 amino acids. The DNA for the CDR3 is TGTGCCAGCTCACTGCAGGGGGCGAATACTGAAGCTTTCTTT. Its protein product is CASSLQGANTEAFF.

The rearrangement links TRBV7-9 to TRBJ1-2; the D is unclear. Germline loops: CDR1 SEHNR, CDR2 FQNEAQ (reference sequence). V shed 3 bases and J shed 8 bases, with 16 bases lying between them. The CDR3 totals 14 residues. CDR3 bases: TGTGCCAGCAGCTTGGACCCGCTAGCCAACGGCTACACCTTC. This translates into CASSLDPLANGYTF.

CDR3 region: CASSRDSQPRNTEAFF. CDR3 DNA: TGCGCCAGCAGCCGGGACAGCCAGCCTCGGAACACTGAAGCTTTCTTT. The gene calls are TRBV5-1 and TRBJ1-1; 7 nucleotides line up with TRBD1. CDR3 length equals 16 residues. The germline V gene has CDR1 SGHRS and CDR2 YFSETQ. Trimming at V came to 4 bases and at J to 1 base, leaving 10 bases not matched to a gene. Combining the CDR3 with reference TRBV5-1 and TRBJ1-1 gives the whole variable domain KAGVTQTPRYLIKTRGQQVTLSCSPISGHRSVSWYQQTPGQGLQFLFEYFSETQRNKGNFPGRFSGRQFSNSRSEMNVSTLELGDSALYLCASSRDSQPRNTEAFFGQGTRLTVV.

This chain links TRBV2 with TRBJ2-3; D is perhaps TRBD1 or TRBD2 (5 bases each). The CDR3 has 17 residues. Germline assignment: CDR1 SNHLY and CDR2 FYNNEI. Trimming took 3 bases from V and 2 from J, leaving 18 bases between them. CDR3 sequence reads: CASSDRDPNFVTDTQYF. The CDR3 DNA reads TGTGCCAGCAGTGACAGGGACCCCAACTTTGTCACAGATACGCAGTATTTT.